These T cell receptor beta chains were read from a single sample in a study of T cell responses to AZD1222 COVID-19 vaccine. Clones were read by immunoSEQ multiplex PCR, and TCRdb kept only the in-frame ones, dropping some. The sample lists around 130,000 clones; approximately 86% were seen once. Material: peripheral blood, obtained on day 0 of AZD1222 vaccination. These receptors were obtained from an adult in good health. CDR3s include the opening cysteine and the closing phenylalanine or tryptophan.

j_gene: TRBJ2-6
v_gene: TRBV30
CDR3aa: CAWSVAGANVLTF

j_gene: TRBJ1-5
v_gene: TRBV3-1/TRBV3-2
CDR3aa: CASSQGRWGNQPQHF

j_gene: TRBJ1-2
v_gene: TRBV28
CDR3aa: CASSSSTDNYGYTF

j_gene: TRBJ1-1
v_gene: TRBV19
CDR3aa: CASSLRLTGTEAFF

j_gene: TRBJ2-7
v_gene: TRBV5-4
CDR3aa: CASSAGLAGLVYEQYF

j_gene: TRBJ1-5
v_gene: TRBV2
CDR3aa: CASSERGAGEPQHF

j_gene: TRBJ1-5
v_gene: TRBV19
CDR3aa: CASSPWQHQPQHF

j_gene: TRBJ2-6
v_gene: TRBV11-2
CDR3aa: CASSLDWSLGANVLTF

j_gene: TRBJ2-1
v_gene: TRBV5-1
CDR3aa: CASSLVRTSGSRGGNEQFF

j_gene: TRBJ1-1
v_gene: TRBV19
CDR3aa: CASRLENTEAFF

j_gene: TRBJ1-1
v_gene: TRBV6-5
CDR3aa: CASGQVLGTEAFF

j_gene: TRBJ2-2
v_gene: TRBV4-1
CDR3aa: CASSQDPGQGAGELFF

j_gene: TRBJ2-7
v_gene: TRBV19
CDR3aa: CASSIRAGWTGEQYF

j_gene: TRBJ2-5
v_gene: TRBV9
CDR3aa: CASSVGASRGETQYF

j_gene: TRBJ1-2
v_gene: TRBV19
CDR3aa: CAQLRGGYGYTF

j_gene: TRBJ1-1
v_gene: TRBV11-2
CDR3aa: CASSLEGTTMNTEAFF

j_gene: TRBJ1-2
v_gene: TRBV4-1
CDR3aa: CASSQDRSKNYGYTF

j_gene: TRBJ1-5
v_gene: TRBV20-1
CDR3aa: CSASGGGQPQHF

j_gene: TRBJ2-4
v_gene: TRBV27
CDR3aa: CASSHQTGVNIQYF

j_gene: TRBJ2-7
v_gene: TRBV6-1
CDR3aa: CASSEPGRSRGDEQYF

j_gene: TRBJ2-5
v_gene: TRBV2
CDR3aa: CASRDSGGLRETQYF

j_gene: TRBJ1-2
v_gene: TRBV5-6
CDR3aa: CASSRGRAYGYTF

j_gene: TRBJ2-5
v_gene: TRBV7-8
CDR3aa: CASSLLRQGASETQYF

j_gene: TRBJ1-1
v_gene: TRBV7-9
CDR3aa: CASSLGGWGTEAFF

j_gene: TRBJ1-2
v_gene: TRBV5-1
CDR3aa: CASSSGTGEFNYGYTF

j_gene: TRBJ1-2
v_gene: TRBV25-1
CDR3aa: CASSDEGQGAFFYGYTF

j_gene: TRBJ1-1
v_gene: TRBV11-2
CDR3aa: CASSLVGVTEAFF

j_gene: TRBJ1-2
v_gene: TRBV3-1/TRBV3-2
CDR3aa: CASSQDSTGAHGYTF

j_gene: TRBJ1-2
v_gene: TRBV29-1
CDR3aa: CSVGQGDYGYTF

j_gene: TRBJ1-5
v_gene: TRBV7-8
CDR3aa: CASSRDRDQPQHF

j_gene: TRBJ2-1
v_gene: TRBV7-2
CDR3aa: CASRGTSVNEQFF

j_gene: TRBJ1-2
v_gene: TRBV7-9
CDR3aa: CASSLVQGDGYTF

j_gene: TRBJ2-3
v_gene: TRBV6-1
CDR3aa: CASSEAGGGVDTQYF

j_gene: TRBJ2-7
v_gene: TRBV27
CDR3aa: CASSPRFGYEQYF

j_gene: TRBJ2-5
v_gene: TRBV7-2
CDR3aa: CASSLGSSGGQETQYF

j_gene: TRBJ2-7
v_gene: TRBV6-6
CDR3aa: CASSYTLQVRPYEQYF

j_gene: TRBJ2-1
v_gene: TRBV24-1
CDR3aa: CATSDYGGSYNEQFF

j_gene: TRBJ2-3
v_gene: TRBV18
CDR3aa: CASSPYRGDGDTQYF

j_gene: TRBJ2-7
v_gene: TRBV23-1
CDR3aa: CASRWSVSSYEQYF

j_gene: TRBJ2-2
v_gene: TRBV7-2
CDR3aa: CASSLAFMGRNTGELFF

j_gene: TRBJ1-4
v_gene: TRBV29-1
CDR3aa: CSIRTEEKLFF

j_gene: TRBJ2-5
v_gene: TRBV10-3
CDR3aa: CAISEDNQETQYF

j_gene: TRBJ2-1
v_gene: TRBV28
CDR3aa: CASSLWPSYNEQFF

j_gene: TRBJ1-2
v_gene: TRBV19
CDR3aa: CASSPQGLYGYTF

j_gene: TRBJ1-1
v_gene: TRBV5-1
CDR3aa: CASSLRARGQGSTEAFF

j_gene: TRBJ2-7
v_gene: TRBV6-4
CDR3aa: CASSDSKENPRALSYEQYF

j_gene: TRBJ1-2
v_gene: TRBV24-1
CDR3aa: CATSPKGQGVRGYTF

j_gene: TRBJ1-2
v_gene: TRBV18
CDR3aa: CASSPSTGNNYGYTF

j_gene: TRBJ1-1
v_gene: TRBV2
CDR3aa: CASSELAGRRAEAFF

j_gene: TRBJ2-1
v_gene: TRBV28
CDR3aa: CASSSLAYSYNEQFF

j_gene: TRBJ1-1
v_gene: TRBV30
CDR3aa: CAWRKGGTEAFF

j_gene: TRBJ1-5
v_gene: TRBV28
CDR3aa: CASRPEGGGQPQHF

j_gene: TRBJ1-4
v_gene: TRBV7-9
CDR3aa: CATERRQNEKLFF

j_gene: TRBJ1-3
v_gene: TRBV2
CDR3aa: CASSEMSVPGNTIYF

j_gene: TRBJ2-1
v_gene: TRBV2
CDR3aa: CASKQGSSYNEQFF

j_gene: TRBJ2-1
v_gene: TRBV5-5
CDR3aa: CASSLVAAGGSYNEQFF

j_gene: TRBJ1-1
v_gene: TRBV6-2/TRBV6-3
CDR3aa: CASSFNRGTSEAFF

j_gene: TRBJ2-7
v_gene: TRBV19
CDR3aa: CASSIGRTVGRYEQYF

j_gene: TRBJ2-2
v_gene: TRBV9
CDR3aa: CASSPRQGGGTGELFF

j_gene: TRBJ2-2
v_gene: TRBV7-3
CDR3aa: CASSLSPGSTGELFF